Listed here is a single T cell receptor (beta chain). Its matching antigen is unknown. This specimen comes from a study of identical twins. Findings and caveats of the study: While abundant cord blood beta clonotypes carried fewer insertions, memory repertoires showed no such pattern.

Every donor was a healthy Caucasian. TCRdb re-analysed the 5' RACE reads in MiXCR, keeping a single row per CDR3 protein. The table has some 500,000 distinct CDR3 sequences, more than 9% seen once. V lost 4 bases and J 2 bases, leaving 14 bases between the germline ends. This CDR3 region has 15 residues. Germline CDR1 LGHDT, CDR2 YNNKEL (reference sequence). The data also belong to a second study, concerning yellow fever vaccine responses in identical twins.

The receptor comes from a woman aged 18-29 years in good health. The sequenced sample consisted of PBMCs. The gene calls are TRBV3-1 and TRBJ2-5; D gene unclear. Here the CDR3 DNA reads TGTGCCAGCAGCCGAGTCTGGGGATCACAAGAGACCCAGTACTTC. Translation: CASSRVWGSQETQYF.